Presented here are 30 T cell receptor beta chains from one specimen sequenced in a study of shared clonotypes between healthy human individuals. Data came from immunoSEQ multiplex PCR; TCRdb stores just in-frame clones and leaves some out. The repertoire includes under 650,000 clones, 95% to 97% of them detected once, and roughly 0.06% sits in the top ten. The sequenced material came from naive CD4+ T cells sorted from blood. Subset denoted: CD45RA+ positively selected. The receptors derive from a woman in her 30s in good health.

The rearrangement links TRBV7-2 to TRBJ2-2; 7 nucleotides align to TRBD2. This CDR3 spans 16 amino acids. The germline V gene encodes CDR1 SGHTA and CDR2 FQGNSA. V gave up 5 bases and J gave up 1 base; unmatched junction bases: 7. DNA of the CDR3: TGTGCCAGCAGCCCCCGGGAGGTCGGGAACACCGGGGAGCTGTTTTTT. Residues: CASSPREVGNTGELFF.

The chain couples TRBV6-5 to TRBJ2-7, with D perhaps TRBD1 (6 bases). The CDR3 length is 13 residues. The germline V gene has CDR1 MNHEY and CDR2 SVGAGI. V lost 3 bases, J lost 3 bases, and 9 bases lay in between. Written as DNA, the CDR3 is TGTGCCAGCAGTTATACAGGGAACTACGAGCAGTACTTC. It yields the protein CASSYTGNYEQYF.

The CDR3 is CASSLIDRLGQPQHF. The CDR3 nucleotides read TGTGCCAGCAGTTTAATAGACAGACTAGGTCAGCCCCAGCATTTT. V gene TRBV6-5 combines with J gene TRBJ1-5, with a possible D match to TRBD1 (5 bases). Germline values: CDR1 MNHEY, CDR2 SVGAGI. With 4 bases removed from V and 6 bases from J, the gap between germline ends came to 16 bases. CDR3 size: 15 residues.

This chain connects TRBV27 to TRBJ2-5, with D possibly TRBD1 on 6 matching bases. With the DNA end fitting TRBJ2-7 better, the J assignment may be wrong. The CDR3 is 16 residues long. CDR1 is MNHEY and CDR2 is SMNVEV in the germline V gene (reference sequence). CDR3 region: CASSRKGTPLTYEQYF. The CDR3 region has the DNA TGTGCCAGCAGTCGGAAGGGGACACCGCTTACCTACGAGCAGTACTTC.

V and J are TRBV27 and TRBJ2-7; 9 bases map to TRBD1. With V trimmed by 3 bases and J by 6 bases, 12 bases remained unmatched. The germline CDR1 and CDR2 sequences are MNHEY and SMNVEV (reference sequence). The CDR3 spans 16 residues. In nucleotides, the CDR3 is TGTGCCAGCAGTTTTTACGGCCCGGGACAGGGAGTCGAGCAGTACTTC. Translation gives CASSFYGPGQGVEQYF.

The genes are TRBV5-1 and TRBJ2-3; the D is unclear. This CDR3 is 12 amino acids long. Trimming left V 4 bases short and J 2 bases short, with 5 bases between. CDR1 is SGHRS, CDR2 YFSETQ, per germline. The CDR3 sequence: CASSGYTDTQYF. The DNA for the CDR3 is TGCGCCAGCAGCGGATACACAGATACGCAGTATTTT.

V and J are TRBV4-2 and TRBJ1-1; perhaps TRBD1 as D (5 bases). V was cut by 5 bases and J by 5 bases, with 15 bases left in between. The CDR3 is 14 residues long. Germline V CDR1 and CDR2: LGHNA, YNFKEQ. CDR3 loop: CASSKFPQGTEAFF. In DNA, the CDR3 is TGTGCCAGCAGCAAGTTCCCTCAGGGAACTGAAGCTTTCTTT.

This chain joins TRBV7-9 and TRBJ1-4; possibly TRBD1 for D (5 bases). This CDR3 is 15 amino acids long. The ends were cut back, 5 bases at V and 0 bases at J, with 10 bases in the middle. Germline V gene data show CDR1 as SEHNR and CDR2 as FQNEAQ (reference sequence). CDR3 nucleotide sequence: TGTGCCAGCAGCCAGAGACAGACAACTAATGAAAAACTGTTTTTT. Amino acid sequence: CASSQRQTTNEKLFF.

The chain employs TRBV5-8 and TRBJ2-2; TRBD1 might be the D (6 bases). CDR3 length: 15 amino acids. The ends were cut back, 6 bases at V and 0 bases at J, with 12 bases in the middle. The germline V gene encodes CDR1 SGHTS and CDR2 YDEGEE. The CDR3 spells CASIVDSANTGELFF. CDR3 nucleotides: TGTGCCAGCATAGTGGACAGCGCGAACACCGGGGAGCTGTTTTTT.

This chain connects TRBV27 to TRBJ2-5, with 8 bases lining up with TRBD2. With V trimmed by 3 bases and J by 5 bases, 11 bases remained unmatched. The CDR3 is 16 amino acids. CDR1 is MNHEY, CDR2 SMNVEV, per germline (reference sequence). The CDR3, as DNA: TGTGCCAGCAGTTTCGGGACGGGAGGGCCCAGGGAGACCCAGTACTTC. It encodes CASSFGTGGPRETQYF.

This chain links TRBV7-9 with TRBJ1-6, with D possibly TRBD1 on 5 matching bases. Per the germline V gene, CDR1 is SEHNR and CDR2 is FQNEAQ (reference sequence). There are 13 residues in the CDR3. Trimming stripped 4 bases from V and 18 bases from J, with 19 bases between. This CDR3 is CASSSRGDRANHF. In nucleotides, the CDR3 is TGTGCCAGCAGCTCCCGAGGGGACCGCGCTAACCACTTT.

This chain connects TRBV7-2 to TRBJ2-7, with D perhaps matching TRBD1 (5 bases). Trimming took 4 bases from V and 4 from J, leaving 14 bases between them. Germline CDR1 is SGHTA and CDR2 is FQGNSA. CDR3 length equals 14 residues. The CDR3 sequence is CASSSRTPGYEQYF. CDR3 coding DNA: TGTGCCAGCAGCTCACGGACACCCGGGTACGAGCAGTACTTC.

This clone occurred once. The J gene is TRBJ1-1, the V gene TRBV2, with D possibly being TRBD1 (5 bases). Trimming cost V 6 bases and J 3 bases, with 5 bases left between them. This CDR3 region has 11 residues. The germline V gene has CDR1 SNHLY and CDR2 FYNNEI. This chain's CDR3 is CASRGDTEAFF. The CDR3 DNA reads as TGTGCCAGCAGAGGGGACACTGAAGCTTTCTTT.

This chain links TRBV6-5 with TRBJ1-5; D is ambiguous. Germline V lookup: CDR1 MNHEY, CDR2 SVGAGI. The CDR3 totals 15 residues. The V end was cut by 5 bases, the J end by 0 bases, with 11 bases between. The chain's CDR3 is CASSAGLNSNQPQHF. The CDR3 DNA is TGTGCCAGCAGTGCGGGCCTTAATAGCAATCAGCCCCAGCATTTT.

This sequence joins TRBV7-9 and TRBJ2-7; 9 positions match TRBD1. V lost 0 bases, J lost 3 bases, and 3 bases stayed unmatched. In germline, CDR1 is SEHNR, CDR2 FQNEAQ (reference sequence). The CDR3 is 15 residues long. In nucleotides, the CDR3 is TGTGCCAGCAGCTTAGCTACAGGGGGCTTCTACGAGCAGTACTTC. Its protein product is CASSLATGGFYEQYF.

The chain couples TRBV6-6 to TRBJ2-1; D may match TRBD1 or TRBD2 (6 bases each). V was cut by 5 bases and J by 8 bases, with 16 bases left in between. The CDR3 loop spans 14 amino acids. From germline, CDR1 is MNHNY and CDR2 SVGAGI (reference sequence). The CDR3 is CASSPGAVTDEQFF. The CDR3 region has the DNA TGTGCCAGCAGTCCGGGGGCTGTAACGGATGAGCAGTTCTTC.

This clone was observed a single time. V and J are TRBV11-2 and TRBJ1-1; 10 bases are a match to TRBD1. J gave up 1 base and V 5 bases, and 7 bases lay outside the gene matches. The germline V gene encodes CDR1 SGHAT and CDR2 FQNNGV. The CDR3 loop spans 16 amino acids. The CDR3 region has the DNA TGTGCCAGCAGCCTACGGGGGGACAGGGGGAACACTGAAGCTTTCTTT. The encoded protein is CASSLRGDRGNTEAFF.

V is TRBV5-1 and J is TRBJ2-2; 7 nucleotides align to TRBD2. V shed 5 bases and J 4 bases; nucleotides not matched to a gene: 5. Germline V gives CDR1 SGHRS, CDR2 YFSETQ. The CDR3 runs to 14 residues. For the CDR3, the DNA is TGCGCCAGCAGGAAAGGGGAGGGCACCGGGGAGCTGTTTTTT. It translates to CASRKGEGTGELFF.

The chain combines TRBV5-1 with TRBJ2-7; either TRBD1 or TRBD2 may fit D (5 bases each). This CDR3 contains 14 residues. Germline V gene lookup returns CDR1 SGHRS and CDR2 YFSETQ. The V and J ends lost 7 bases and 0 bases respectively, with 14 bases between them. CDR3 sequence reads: CASHRDVNSYEQYF. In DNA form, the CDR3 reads TGCGCCAGCCACCGGGACGTTAACTCCTACGAGCAGTACTTC.

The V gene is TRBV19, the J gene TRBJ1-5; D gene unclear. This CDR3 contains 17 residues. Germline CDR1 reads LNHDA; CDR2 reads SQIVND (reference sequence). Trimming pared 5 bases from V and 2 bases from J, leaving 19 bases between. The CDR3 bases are TGTGCCAGTAGTTCAGTCCAAGGGATGGTCGGCAATCAGCCCCAGCATTTT. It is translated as CASSSVQGMVGNQPQHF.

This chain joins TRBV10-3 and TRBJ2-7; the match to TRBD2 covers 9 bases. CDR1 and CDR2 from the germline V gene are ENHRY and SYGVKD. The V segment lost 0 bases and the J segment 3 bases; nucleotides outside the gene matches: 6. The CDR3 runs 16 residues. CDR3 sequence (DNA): TGTGCCATCAGTGAGTCTAGCGGGAGAGCCATCTACGAGCAGTACTTC. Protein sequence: CAISESSGRAIYEQYF.

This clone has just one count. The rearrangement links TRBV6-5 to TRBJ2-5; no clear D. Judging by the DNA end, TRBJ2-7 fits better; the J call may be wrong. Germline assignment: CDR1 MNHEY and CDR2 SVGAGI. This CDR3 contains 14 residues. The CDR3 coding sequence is TGTGCCAGCAGTTATAAAGGATCGCTCTACGAGCAGTACTTC. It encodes CASSYKGSLYEQYF.

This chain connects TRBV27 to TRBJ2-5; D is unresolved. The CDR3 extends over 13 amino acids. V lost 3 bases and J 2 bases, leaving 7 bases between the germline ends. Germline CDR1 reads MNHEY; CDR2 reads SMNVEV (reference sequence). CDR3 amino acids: CASSFRVQETQYF. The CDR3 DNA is TGTGCCAGCAGTTTTAGGGTACAAGAGACCCAGTACTTC.

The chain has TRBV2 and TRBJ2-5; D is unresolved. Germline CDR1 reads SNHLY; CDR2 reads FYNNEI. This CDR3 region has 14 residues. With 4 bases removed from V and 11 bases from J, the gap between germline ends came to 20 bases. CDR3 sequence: CASSVRQVPMEQYF. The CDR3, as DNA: TGTGCCAGCAGTGTGCGGCAGGTCCCGATGGAGCAGTACTTC.

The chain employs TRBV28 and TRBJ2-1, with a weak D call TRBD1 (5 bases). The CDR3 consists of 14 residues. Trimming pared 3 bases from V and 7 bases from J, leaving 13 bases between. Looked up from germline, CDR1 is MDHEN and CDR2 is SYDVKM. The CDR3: CASSLSHNRNEQFF. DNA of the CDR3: TGTGCCAGCAGTTTGAGCCACAACAGGAATGAGCAGTTCTTC.

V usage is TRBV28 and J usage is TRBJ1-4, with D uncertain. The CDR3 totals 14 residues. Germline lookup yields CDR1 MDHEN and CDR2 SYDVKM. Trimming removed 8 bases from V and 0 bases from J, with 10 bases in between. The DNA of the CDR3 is TGTGCCAGCTCGGACGGATCAACTAATGAAAAACTGTTTTTT. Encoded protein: CASSDGSTNEKLFF.

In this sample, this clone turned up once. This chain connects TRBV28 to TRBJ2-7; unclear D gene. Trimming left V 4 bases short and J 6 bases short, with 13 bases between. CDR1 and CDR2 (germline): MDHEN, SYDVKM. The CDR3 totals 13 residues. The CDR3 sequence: CASSSGLSSEQYF. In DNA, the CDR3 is TGTGCCAGCAGTTCCGGTCTGAGTTCCGAGCAGTACTTC.

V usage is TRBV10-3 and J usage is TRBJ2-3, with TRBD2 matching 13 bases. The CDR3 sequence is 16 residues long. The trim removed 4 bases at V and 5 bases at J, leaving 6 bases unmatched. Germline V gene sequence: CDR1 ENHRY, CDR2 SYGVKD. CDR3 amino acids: CAISGRTSGSGDTQYF. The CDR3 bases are TGTGCCATCAGTGGGAGGACTAGCGGGAGTGGAGATACGCAGTATTTT.

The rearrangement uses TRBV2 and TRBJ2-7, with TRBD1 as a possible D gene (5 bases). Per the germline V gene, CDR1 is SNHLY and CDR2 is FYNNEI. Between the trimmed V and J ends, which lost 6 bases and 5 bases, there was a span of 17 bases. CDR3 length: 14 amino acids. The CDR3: CASRDLGRVHEQYF. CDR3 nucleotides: TGTGCCAGCAGGGACCTGGGCAGGGTCCACGAGCAGTACTTC.

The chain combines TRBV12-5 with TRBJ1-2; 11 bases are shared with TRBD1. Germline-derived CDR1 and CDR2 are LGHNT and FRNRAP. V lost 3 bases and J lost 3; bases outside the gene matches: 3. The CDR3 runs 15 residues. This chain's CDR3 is CASGFGQGAHYGYTF. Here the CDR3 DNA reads TGTGCTAGTGGTTTCGGACAGGGGGCCCACTATGGCTACACCTTC. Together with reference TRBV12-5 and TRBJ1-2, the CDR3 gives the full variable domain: DARVTQTPRHKVTEMGQEVTMRCQPILGHNTVFWYRQTMMQGLELLAYFRNRAPLDDSGMPKDRFSAEMPDATLATLKIQPSEPRDSAVYFCASGFGQGAHYGYTFGSGTRLTVV.